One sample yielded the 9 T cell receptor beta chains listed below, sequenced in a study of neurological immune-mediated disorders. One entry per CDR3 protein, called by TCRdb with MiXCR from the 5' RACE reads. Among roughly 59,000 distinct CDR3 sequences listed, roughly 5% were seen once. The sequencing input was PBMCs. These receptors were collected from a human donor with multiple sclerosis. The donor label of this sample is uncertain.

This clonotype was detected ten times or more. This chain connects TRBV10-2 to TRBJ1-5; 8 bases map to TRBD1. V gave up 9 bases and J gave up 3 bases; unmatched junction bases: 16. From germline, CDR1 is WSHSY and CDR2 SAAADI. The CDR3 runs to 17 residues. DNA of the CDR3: TGCGCCAGTATGGATCGATTGGACAGGGCTTACAATCAGCCCCAGCATTTT. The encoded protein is CASMDRLDRAYNQPQHF.

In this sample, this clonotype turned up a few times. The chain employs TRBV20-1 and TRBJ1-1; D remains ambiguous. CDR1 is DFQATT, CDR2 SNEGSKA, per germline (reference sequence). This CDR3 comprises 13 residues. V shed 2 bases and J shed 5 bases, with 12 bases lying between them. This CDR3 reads CSARLAEQTEAFF. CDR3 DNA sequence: TGCAGTGCTAGATTGGCCGAGCAGACTGAAGCTTTCTTT.

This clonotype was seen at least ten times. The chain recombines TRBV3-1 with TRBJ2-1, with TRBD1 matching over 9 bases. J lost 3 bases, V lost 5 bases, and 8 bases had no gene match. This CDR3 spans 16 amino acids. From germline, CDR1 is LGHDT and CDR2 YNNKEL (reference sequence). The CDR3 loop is CASSSDRGEYYNEQFF. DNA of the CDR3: TGTGCCAGCAGCTCCGACAGGGGGGAGTACTACAATGAGCAGTTCTTC.

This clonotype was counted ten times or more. CDR3 amino acids: CASSLARQNPEKLFF. CDR3 DNA sequence: TGCGCCAGCAGCTTGGCCCGGCAGAATCCTGAAAAACTGTTTTTT. The chain carries TRBV5-1 and TRBJ1-4, with unresolved D. The germline V gene has CDR1 SGHRS and CDR2 YFSETQ. CDR3 length: 15 amino acids. The V end lost 0 bases, the J end lost 7 bases, and 13 bases lay between the germline ends.

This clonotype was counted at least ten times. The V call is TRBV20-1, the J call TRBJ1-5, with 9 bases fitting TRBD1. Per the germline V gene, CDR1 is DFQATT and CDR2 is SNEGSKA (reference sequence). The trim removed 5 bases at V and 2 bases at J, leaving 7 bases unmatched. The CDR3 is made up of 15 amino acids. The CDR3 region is CSAGDRVGGNQPQHF. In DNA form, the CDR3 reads TGCAGTGCTGGGGACAGGGTAGGGGGCAATCAGCCCCAGCATTTT.

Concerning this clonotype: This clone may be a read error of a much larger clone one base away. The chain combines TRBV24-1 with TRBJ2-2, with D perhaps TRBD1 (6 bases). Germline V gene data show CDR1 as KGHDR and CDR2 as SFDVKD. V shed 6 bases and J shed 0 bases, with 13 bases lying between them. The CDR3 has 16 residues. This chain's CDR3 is CATSIGGRANTGELFF. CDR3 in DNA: TGTGCCACCAGTATTGGGGGCCGGGCGAACACCGGGGAGCTGTTTTTT.

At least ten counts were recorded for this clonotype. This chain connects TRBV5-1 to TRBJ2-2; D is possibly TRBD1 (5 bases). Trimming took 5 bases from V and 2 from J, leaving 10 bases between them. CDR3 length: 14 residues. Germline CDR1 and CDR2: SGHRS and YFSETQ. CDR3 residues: CASSPTVNTGELFF. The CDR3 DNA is TGCGCCAGCAGTCCGACAGTAAACACCGGGGAGCTGTTTTTT.

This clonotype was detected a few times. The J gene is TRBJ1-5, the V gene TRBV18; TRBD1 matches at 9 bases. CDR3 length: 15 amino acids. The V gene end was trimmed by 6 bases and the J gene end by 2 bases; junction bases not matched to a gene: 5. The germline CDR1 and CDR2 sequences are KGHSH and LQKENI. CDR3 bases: TGTGCCAGCTCCCGACAGGGGGACGGCAATCAGCCCCAGCATTTT. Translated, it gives CASSRQGDGNQPQHF.

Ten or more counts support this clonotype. The CDR3 DNA reads as TGCAGTGCCCGAGCTGCGGGATGGGTGAACACTGAAGCTTTCTTT. Its translation is CSARAAGWVNTEAFF. This sequence joins TRBV20-1 and TRBJ1-1, with unresolved D. CDR3 length: 15 amino acids. The germline V and J ends were trimmed by 6 bases and 0 bases, with 17 bases remaining between them. The germline V gene has CDR1 DFQATT and CDR2 SNEGSKA (reference sequence).